Following are 6 T cell receptor beta chains from one sample sequenced in a study of blood T cell repertoires in COVID-19. Repertoires were generated with immunoSEQ multiplex PCR, while TCRdb's copy carries only in-frame clones and drops some. The top ten clones hold 7% to 8.5% of a sample with 50,000 or so clones, 82% of them seen once. Sequenced: peripheral blood. The source of these receptors is a middle-aged man with acute or convalescent COVID-19.

This chain links TRBV27 with TRBJ2-5, with 8 bases lining up with TRBD2. Germline V gives CDR1 MNHEY, CDR2 SMNVEV (reference sequence). The ends lost 5 bases at V and 5 bases at J; junction bases unmatched: 10. The CDR3 extends over 15 amino acids. In DNA form, the CDR3 reads TGTGCCAGCAGTCCTCCGGGACTAGGATCGGAGACCCAGTACTTC. Encoded protein: CASSPPGLGSETQYF.

The rearrangement links TRBV28 to TRBJ2-3, with 10 bases matching TRBD2. With 4 bases clipped from V and 12 bases from J, the junction kept 16 bases outside the gene matches. The germline CDR1 and CDR2 sequences are MDHEN and SYDVKM. CDR3 length equals 16 residues. The CDR3 region is CASSSFSGGISGNQYF. The CDR3 DNA reads TGTGCCAGCAGTTCGTTTAGCGGGGGGATCTCGGGAAATCAGTATTTT.

The CDR3 nucleotides are TGTGCCAGCAGTTATTCTGCGGGATTAGATCAGCCCCAGCATTTT. It encodes CASSYSAGLDQPQHF. V is TRBV6-5 and J is TRBJ1-5; D unresolved. Trimming took off 3 bases at V and 5 bases at J, with 14 bases between the two ends. Germline V gives CDR1 MNHEY, CDR2 SVGAGI. The CDR3 runs to 15 residues.

The rearrangement joins TRBV3-1 (or the pseudogene TRBV3-2) to TRBJ2-2; TRBD2 might be the D (6 bases). The CDR3 extends over 13 amino acids. V was trimmed by 4 bases and J by 5 bases, leaving 8 bases between them. CDR1 and CDR2 (germline): LGHDT, YNNKEL (reference sequence). As DNA, the CDR3 is TGTGCCAGCAGCCTTCGGGGGACCGGGGAGCTGTTTTTT. It yields the protein CASSLRGTGELFF.

V is TRBV5-4 and J is TRBJ1-4; D not certain. Deletions cut 4 bases from V and 7 bases from J, with 8 bases between. This CDR3 region has 12 residues. Germline V lookup: CDR1 SGHNT, CDR2 YYREEE (reference sequence). The CDR3 reads CASSPEGEKLFF. CDR3 nucleotides: TGTGCCAGCAGCCCAGAGGGTGAAAAACTGTTTTTT.

The V call is TRBV28, the J call TRBJ2-7; possibly TRBD1 for D (5 bases). The CDR3 consists of 14 residues. Looked up from germline, CDR1 is MDHEN and CDR2 is SYDVKM. The germline V and J ends were trimmed by 8 bases and 4 bases, with 18 bases remaining between them. The CDR3 DNA reads as TGTGCCAGCTCCCCCATGTGGACAACGTACGAGCAGTACTTC. It encodes CASSPMWTTYEQYF.